The source of this T cell receptor (beta chain) is a study of chemoradiotherapy in HPV16-positive cancers. Study observations and caveats: For HPV16-positive patients, expanding HPV-responsive T cells associated with longer recurrence-free survival. Candidate HPV-specific clones and E7-related TCR motifs grew in tumor during treatment.

Germline CDR1 and CDR2: SGHTA and FQGNSA. Trimming took off 2 bases at V and 8 bases at J, with 9 bases between the two ends. The CDR3 sequence is 13 residues long. Sequencing was performed with immunoSEQ multiplex PCR; in TCRdb, only in-frame clones are kept and a portion is missing. There are fewer than 25,000 clones in the sample; around two thirds occur only once, and 2.6% lies in the top ten. In this sample, this clone turned up a few times. Antigen: not known. The chain links TRBV7-2 to TRBJ1-4; D gene unclear. The sample was gathered from a patient who underwent chemoradiotherapy. This clonotype was sampled from a human donor with HPV-associated anogenital cancer. The CDR3 spells CASSLWGSEKLFF. CDR3 DNA sequence: TGTGCCAGCAGCTTATGGGGTAGCGAAAAACTGTTTTTT.